These T cell receptor beta chains were read from a single sample in a study of cytomegalovirus exposure and HLA in healthy donors. TCRdb's copy holds only in-frame clones and misses some; the assay was immunoSEQ multiplex PCR. The sample contains some 140,000 clones, roughly four fifths of which appear only once. Material: PBMCs. Source of these receptors: a woman aged 45-65 years in good health and CMV-seropositive. CDR3s include the opening cysteine and the closing phenylalanine or tryptophan. The order of the fields is J gene, V gene, D gene, clone size, CDR3 DNA, CDR3 protein. D genes are given only for firm matches. Size tells how often a clone was seen (once, few, many) or the class of an expanded clone, and some rows leave it out.

j_call: TRBJ2-7; v_call: TRBV7-9; d_call: TRBD2; clone_size: -; cdr3_nt: TGTTCCGGCTGTCCGACTAGCGGGAGTTTCTACGAGCAGTACTTC; cdr3_aa: CSGCPTSGSFYEQYF
j_call: TRBJ2-7; v_call: TRBV28; d_call: TRBD1; clone_size: -; cdr3_nt: TGTGCCAGCAGGGTCACCGGGACAGGCCGAGGCGAGCAGTACTTC; cdr3_aa: CASRVTGTGRGEQYF
j_call: TRBJ2-5; v_call: TRBV6-5; d_call: TRBD2; clone_size: -; cdr3_nt: TGTGCCAGCAGTTATTCGGGGGGGGGTCAAGAGACCCAGTACTTC; cdr3_aa: CASSYSGGGQETQYF
j_call: TRBJ2-1; v_call: TRBV15; d_call: -; clone_size: -; cdr3_nt: TGTGCCACTGGGGGCGGGTCGCTCAATGAGCAGTTCTTC; cdr3_aa: CATGGGSLNEQFF
j_call: TRBJ2-7; v_call: TRBV14; d_call: -; clone_size: -; cdr3_nt: TGTGCCAGCAGCCCCTTGGACAGATACGAGCAGTACTTC; cdr3_aa: CASSPLDRYEQYF
j_call: TRBJ1-1; v_call: TRBV7-9; d_call: TRBD1; clone_size: -; cdr3_nt: TGTGCCAGCAGTGCGACAGGGGGCACTGAAGCTTTCTTT; cdr3_aa: CASSATGGTEAFF
j_call: TRBJ2-7; v_call: TRBV5-1; d_call: -; clone_size: -; cdr3_nt: TGCGCCAGCAGCCCACGGGAGTTGGGGGAGCAGTACTTC; cdr3_aa: CASSPRELGEQYF
j_call: TRBJ1-2; v_call: TRBV5-4; d_call: -; clone_size: -; cdr3_nt: TGTGCCAGCAGCTTGACGGCAGGGGCCGACTATGGCTACACCTTC; cdr3_aa: CASSLTAGADYGYTF
j_call: TRBJ2-5; v_call: TRBV5-5; d_call: TRBD2; clone_size: -; cdr3_nt: TGTGCCAGCACTGTTGGGACTAGCGGGAGCTACACTCGCCAAGAGACCCAGTACTTC; cdr3_aa: CASTVGTSGSYTRQETQYF
j_call: TRBJ1-1; v_call: TRBV7-9; d_call: TRBD1; clone_size: -; cdr3_nt: TGTTCCAGCAGCTCACAGGGGGCAATAGGCACTGAAGCTTTCTTT; cdr3_aa: CSSSSQGAIGTEAFF
j_call: TRBJ2-7; v_call: TRBV5-1; d_call: TRBD1; clone_size: -; cdr3_nt: TGCGCCAGCAGCTTGCGGGACAGGGACAGCTCCTACGAGCAGTACTTC; cdr3_aa: CASSLRDRDSSYEQYF
j_call: TRBJ2-7; v_call: TRBV5-6; d_call: -; clone_size: -; cdr3_nt: TGTGCCAGCAGCAACTGGCCCACAGGTACCCACGAGCAGTACTTC; cdr3_aa: CASSNWPTGTHEQYF
j_call: TRBJ1-2; v_call: TRBV2; d_call: -; clone_size: few; cdr3_nt: TGTGCCAGCAGTTTCGGGGGGCATGGCTACACCTTC; cdr3_aa: CASSFGGHGYTF
j_call: TRBJ2-7; v_call: TRBV27; d_call: -; clone_size: -; cdr3_nt: TGTGCCAGCAGTTTAGGAGGGGGGGCCGTAGACGAGCAGTACTTC; cdr3_aa: CASSLGGGAVDEQYF
j_call: TRBJ2-7; v_call: TRBV5-5; d_call: TRBD1; clone_size: -; cdr3_nt: TGTGCCAGCAGCTTGGCAGGGACAGGGACGCGGGAGCAGTACTTC; cdr3_aa: CASSLAGTGTREQYF
j_call: TRBJ2-5; v_call: TRBV29-1; d_call: -; clone_size: -; cdr3_nt: TGCAGCGTTGGTATAGCGTCAGGAGGAGAGACCCAGTACTTC; cdr3_aa: CSVGIASGGETQYF
j_call: TRBJ1-4; v_call: TRBV5-4; d_call: -; clone_size: -; cdr3_nt: TGTGCCATGGGGCCCTATAATGAAAAACTGTTTTTT; cdr3_aa: CAMGPYNEKLFF
j_call: TRBJ1-5; v_call: TRBV5-4; d_call: -; clone_size: -; cdr3_nt: TGTGCCAGCAGTTTAGCAGGGGACCAGCCCCAGCATTTT; cdr3_aa: CASSLAGDQPQHF
j_call: TRBJ2-1; v_call: TRBV28; d_call: TRBD2; clone_size: -; cdr3_nt: TGTGCCAGCAGTTTCTTTGGACTAGCGAGGTATGAGCAGTTCTTC; cdr3_aa: CASSFFGLARYEQFF
j_call: TRBJ2-7; v_call: TRBV5-1; d_call: -; clone_size: -; cdr3_nt: TGCGCCAGCAGAGACAGACCTTACGAGCAGTACTTC; cdr3_aa: CASRDRPYEQYF
j_call: TRBJ2-7; v_call: TRBV5-4; d_call: -; clone_size: once; cdr3_nt: TGTGCCAGCAGCTTTGACGGGAGCGTTCGGTACGAGCAGTACTTC; cdr3_aa: CASSFDGSVRYEQYF
j_call: TRBJ2-2; v_call: TRBV5-1; d_call: -; clone_size: -; cdr3_nt: TGCGCCAGCAGCCCCGGGACATTTACCGGGGAGCTGTTTTTT; cdr3_aa: CASSPGTFTGELFF
j_call: TRBJ2-4; v_call: TRBV11-3; d_call: TRBD1; clone_size: -; cdr3_nt: TGTGCCAGCAGCCGAGACACAGGGGGCTTAAACATTCAGTACTTC; cdr3_aa: CASSRDTGGLNIQYF